The subject of this entry is one TCR beta chain. This CDR3 region has 15 residues. Per germline, CDR1 LNHDA and CDR2 SQIVND (reference sequence). Trimming stripped 7 bases from V and 0 bases from J, with 13 bases between. This specimen belongs to a study of blood T cell repertoires in COVID-19. Generated by immunoSEQ multiplex PCR, the TCRdb table keeps only in-frame clones and is missing some. The sample carries approximately 220,000 clones, about 88% recorded once. The sequenced sample consisted of peripheral blood. The chain combines TRBV19 with TRBJ2-1; D perhaps matches TRBD2 (6 bases). The clonotype was recovered from a man aged 55 to 70 with acute or convalescent COVID-19. The CDR3 spells CASMGRGSSYNEQFF. The CDR3 DNA is TGTGCCAGTATGGGTCGGGGGAGCTCCTACAATGAGCAGTTCTTC.